The 19 T cell receptor beta chains below were found in one sample sequenced in a study of blood T cells in healthy people across ages. Sample-barcoded 5' priming and a J-beta primer mix drove a second PCR of about 6 to 12 cycles. TCRdb independently ran MiXCR on the 5' RACE reads; one entry per CDR3 protein. Of nearly 800,000 distinct CDR3 sequences listed, just under 25% are singletons. These records were also assigned to another study, of T cells of mothers and their children.

The sample taken for sequencing was blood. All receptors come from a boy aged 5-17 years in good health.

This chain joins TRBV29-1 and TRBJ2-7, with D unclear. There are 12 residues in the CDR3. Germline CDR1 reads SQVTM; CDR2 reads ANQGSEA. V lost 4 bases and J 4 bases, leaving 11 bases between the germline ends. In DNA form, the CDR3 reads TGCAGCGTTGGGCTCTCCGGGTACGAGCAGTACTTC. This translates into CSVGLSGYEQYF.

This clonotype was observed a handful of times. The chain recombines TRBV19 with TRBJ1-1; D uncertain. The CDR3 is made up of 15 amino acids. The germline gives CDR1 LNHDA, CDR2 SQIVND (reference sequence). V lost 5 bases and J 5 bases, leaving 18 bases between the germline ends. The CDR3 sequence is CASSPRSGFWTEAFF. As DNA, the CDR3 is TGTGCCAGTAGTCCCAGGTCGGGATTTTGGACTGAAGCTTTCTTT.

This clonotype has ten or more counts. The J gene is TRBJ2-7, the V gene TRBV7-2; D perhaps matches TRBD1 (5 bases). Trimming removed 5 bases at V and 3 bases at J, with 11 bases between. Germline-derived CDR1 and CDR2 are SGHTA and FQGNSA. The CDR3 length is 13 residues. CDR3 DNA: TGTGCCAGCAGCCCAGGGCTGATCTACGAGCAGTACTTC. Encoded protein: CASSPGLIYEQYF.

This clonotype was recorded a few times. The gene calls are TRBV12-3 or TRBV12-4 and TRBJ2-1; 10 bases line up with TRBD2. The CDR3 is 21 amino acids. After removal of 3 bases from V and 4 bases from J, the junction contained 21 bases not matched to a gene. CDR3 sequence: CASSLASGSRGRGSRYNEQFF. CDR3 DNA sequence: TGTGCCAGCAGTTTGGCTAGCGGGAGTAGGGGTAGAGGGTCCAGGTACAATGAGCAGTTCTTC.

J is TRBJ1-3 and V is TRBV20-1; D gene ambiguous. Between the trimmed V and J ends, which lost 5 bases and 0 bases, there was a span of 11 bases. In germline, CDR1 is DFQATT, CDR2 SNEGSKA (reference sequence). CDR3 length equals 14 residues. The DNA of the CDR3 is TGCAGTGCTCGGTCCAGGAGCTCTGGAAACACCATATATTTT. This codes for CSARSRSSGNTIYF.

This clonotype has more than one count but fewer than ten. The junction shows a germline mismatch at one end, possibly a read error. The chain couples TRBV29-1 to TRBJ2-1, with D tentatively TRBD1 (6 bases). Germline CDR1 and CDR2: SQVTM and ANQGSEA. CDR3 length: 12 amino acids. This CDR3 is CSVEQGKNERFF. CDR3 DNA: TGCAGCGTTGAACAGGGGAAAAATGAGCGGTTCTTC.

As for this clonotype: This may be a read error: a much more frequent sequence differs by one nucleotide. The chain links TRBV7-2 to TRBJ2-1, with TRBD1 identical over 7 bases. Germline V CDR1 and CDR2: SGHTA, FQGNSA. J lost 7 bases, V lost 5 bases, and 5 bases had no gene match. CDR3 length: 13 residues. CDR3: CASSLDRANEQFF. The CDR3 DNA follows: TGTGCCAGCAGCCTCGACAGGGCTAATGAGCAGTTCTTC.

This clonotype was observed a few times. The chain employs TRBV4-2 and TRBJ2-5, with D uncertain. Germline-derived CDR1 and CDR2 are LGHNA and YNFKEQ. The CDR3 extends over 13 amino acids. Trimming removed 1 base at V and 5 bases at J, with 8 bases between. Written as DNA, the CDR3 is TGTGCCAGCAGCCAAGTGGTCGGGGAGACCCAGTACTTC. This translates into CASSQVVGETQYF.

The chain employs TRBV12-3 or TRBV12-4 and TRBJ1-2; the D gene is possibly TRBD1 (5 bases). V was clipped by 2 bases and J by 4 bases, with 17 bases between them. This CDR3 contains 16 residues. The CDR3, as DNA: TGTGCCAGCAGTTTAAACGTGGGGCTTAACAGCTATGGCTACACCTTC. This translates into CASSLNVGLNSYGYTF.

V gene TRBV11-2 combines with J gene TRBJ2-7; D remains ambiguous. Germline CDR1 reads SGHAT; CDR2 reads FQNNGV. The V and J ends lost 1 base and 1 base respectively, with 11 bases between them. CDR3 length equals 15 residues. The CDR3 protein is CASSLAVASSYEQYF. The CDR3 DNA follows: TGTGCCAGCAGCTTAGCAGTTGCTAGTTCCTACGAGCAGTACTTC.

The sample holds a few counts of this clonotype. The J gene is TRBJ1-5, the V gene TRBV5-1; possible D gene TRBD1, 5 bases. There are 15 residues in the CDR3. V lost 5 bases and J 0 bases, leaving 12 bases between the germline ends. CDR1 SGHRS and CDR2 YFSETQ come from the germline V gene. This CDR3 is CASRQDGGSNQPQHF. For the CDR3, the DNA is TGCGCCAGCAGACAGGACGGAGGTAGCAATCAGCCCCAGCATTTT.

V and J are TRBV5-1 and TRBJ1-5; D not resolved. Germline V lookup: CDR1 SGHRS, CDR2 YFSETQ. This CDR3 has 15 amino acids. Trimming left V 0 bases short and J 5 bases short, with 12 bases between. For the CDR3, the DNA is TGCGCCAGCAGCTTGGGCGGGATAGATGATCAGCCCCAGCATTTT. Encoded protein: CASSLGGIDDQPQHF.

This clonotype was seen only a few times. The gene calls are TRBV29-1 and TRBJ1-3, with D possibly matching TRBD1 (6 bases). Germline V gene lookup returns CDR1 SQVTM and CDR2 ANQGSEA. V lost 4 bases and J lost 0, with 10 bases in between. The CDR3 sequence is 14 residues long. The CDR3 region is CSVGYRDSGNTIYF. CDR3 in DNA: TGCAGCGTTGGCTACAGGGACTCTGGAAACACCATATATTTT.

The gene calls are TRBV20-1 and TRBJ2-7, with TRBD2 identical over 8 bases. CDR3 length: 16 amino acids. Germline CDR1 DFQATT, CDR2 SNEGSKA (reference sequence). V was pared by 1 base and J by 1 base, with 9 bases of the junction left unmatched. The DNA for the CDR3 is TGCAGTGCTAGAGCTAGCGGGTGGAGAGAGTCCTACGAGCAGTACTTC. Translated: CSARASGWRESYEQYF.

This clonotype showed up just a few times. This sequence joins TRBV20-1 and TRBJ2-1; the match to TRBD2 covers 7 bases. The last part of the DNA fits TRBJ2-5 better; the J call may be wrong. This CDR3 region has 14 residues. The germline V gene encodes CDR1 DFQATT and CDR2 SNEGSKA (reference sequence). For the CDR3, the DNA is TGCAGTGCCGACAATCCTAGCGGTAAAGAGACCCAGTACTTC. Its protein product is CSADNPSGKETQYF.

The chain recombines TRBV5-5 with TRBJ1-2, with D hard to call. The CDR3 consists of 14 residues. CDR1 is SGHKS, CDR2 YYEKEE, per germline (reference sequence). Deletions cut 0 bases from V and 2 bases from J, with 8 bases between. CDR3 residues: CASSLEVRNYGYTF. The DNA of the CDR3 is TGTGCCAGCAGCTTGGAAGTCAGAAACTATGGCTACACCTTC.

Written as DNA, the CDR3 is TGTGCCAGCTCACCTAGCCGGCAGACCAACTACGAGCAGTACTTC. It specifies CASSPSRQTNYEQYF. The rearrangement joins TRBV18 to TRBJ2-7; D is undetermined. CDR1 and CDR2 (germline): KGHSH, LQKENI. Deletions cut 3 bases from V and 3 bases from J, with 15 bases between. The CDR3 extends over 15 amino acids.

The chain combines TRBV29-1 with TRBJ2-1, with D hard to call. The CDR3 extends over 16 amino acids. The V end lost 3 bases, the J end lost 0 bases, and 15 bases lay between the germline ends. CDR1 SQVTM and CDR2 ANQGSEA come from the germline V gene. CDR3 coding DNA: TGCAGCGTTGACTCTCTCCTTGAGAGCTCCTACAATGAGCAGTTCTTC. Encoded protein: CSVDSLLESSYNEQFF.

This clonotype was detected only a few times. This chain joins TRBV5-1 and TRBJ1-1; 11 bases are shared with TRBD1. With 4 bases clipped from V and 5 bases from J, the junction kept 13 bases outside the gene matches. The CDR3 covers 17 residues. Germline CDR1 is SGHRS and CDR2 is YFSETQ. The CDR3 DNA sequence: TGCGCCAGCAGCATGGTTGGGACAGGGGGGCTGGAGACTGAAGCTTTCTTT. It yields the protein CASSMVGTGGLETEAFF.